These 25 T cell receptor beta chains came from one sample sequenced in a study of cytomegalovirus exposure and HLA in healthy donors. The PCR contained 60 Vbeta and 13 Jbeta primers. The assay was immunoSEQ multiplex PCR, and TCRdb's table has in-frame clones only and misses some. Seen here are some 120,000 clones, about 66% observed once, and the top ten hold 1.6%. The material sequenced was PBMCs. These TCRs come from a man aged 25 to 45 in good health and CMV-seropositive.

The chain joins TRBV5-1 to TRBJ2-1; 11 bases agree with TRBD2. This CDR3 has 15 amino acids. Germline-derived CDR1 and CDR2 are SGHRS and YFSETQ. Unmatched junction bases numbered 4, after V lost 2 bases and J lost 6 bases. The CDR3 DNA follows: TGCGCCAGCAGCTTACTAGCGGGAGAGGTCAATGAGCAGTTCTTC. This encodes CASSLLAGEVNEQFF. The variable domain in full, completed from reference TRBV5-1 and TRBJ2-1, reads KAGVTQTPRYLIKTRGQQVTLSCSPISGHRSVSWYQQTPGQGLQFLFEYFSETQRNKGNFPGRFSGRQFSNSRSEMNVSTLELGDSALYLCASSLLAGEVNEQFFGPGTRLTVL.

The chain uses TRBV18 and TRBJ1-3; 7 positions match TRBD1. The V segment lost 6 bases and the J segment 7 bases; nucleotides outside the gene matches: 9. The CDR3 is 14 residues long. Germline-derived CDR1 and CDR2 are KGHSH and LQKENI. CDR3 residues: CASSLRQGENTIYF. DNA of the CDR3: TGTGCCAGCTCCCTCAGACAGGGCGAGAACACCATATATTTT.

This clone was seen once. The V and J genes are TRBV19 and TRBJ2-5, with D possibly TRBD1 on 5 matching bases. In germline, CDR1 is LNHDA, CDR2 SQIVND (reference sequence). With 2 bases removed from V and 5 bases from J, the gap between germline ends came to 9 bases. The CDR3 spans 13 residues. For the CDR3, the DNA is TGTGCCAGTAGTATACAGGGTTTTGAGACCCAGTACTTC. This codes for CASSIQGFETQYF.

The chain is built from TRBV7-8 and TRBJ2-2; TRBD1 might be the D (6 bases). V lost 1 base to trimming and J lost 2 bases, with 17 bases between them. CDR3 length: 18 amino acids. In germline, CDR1 is SGHVS, CDR2 FQNEAQ. The DNA for the CDR3 is TGTGCCAGCAGCTTAGTGGTAGTACGGACAGTCAACACCGGGGAGCTGTTTTTT. It codes for CASSLVVVRTVNTGELFF.

This chain uses TRBV4-1 with TRBJ1-5; D unresolved. CDR1 and CDR2 from the germline V gene are MGHRA and YSYEKL. The CDR3 runs to 13 residues. Trimming took off 0 bases at V and 9 bases at J, with 9 bases between the two ends. The CDR3 region is CASSQEPKRPQHF. In DNA form, the CDR3 reads TGCGCCAGCAGCCAAGAGCCCAAGCGGCCCCAGCATTTT.

J is TRBJ2-7 and V is TRBV6-6; 7 bases map to TRBD1. CDR1 MNHNY and CDR2 SVGAGI come from the germline V gene (reference sequence). The CDR3 consists of 15 residues. V lost 4 bases, J lost 3 bases, and 9 bases stayed unmatched. CDR3 DNA: TGTGCCAGCAGTTCGGGTGGGACAGACTTCTACGAGCAGTACTTC. Translating it yields CASSSGGTDFYEQYF.

This chain joins TRBV15 and TRBJ2-3; D gene uncertain. V was shortened by 8 bases and J by 0 bases, with 12 bases between the two germline ends. CDR1 is LNHNV and CDR2 is YYDKDF in the germline V gene (reference sequence). The CDR3 contains 14 residues. The CDR3 loop reads CATCSAESTDTQYF. The CDR3 nucleotides read TGTGCCACCTGCTCGGCGGAAAGCACAGATACGCAGTATTTT.

The V call is TRBV7-2, the J call TRBJ2-1, with 9 bases fitting TRBD1. The germline V gene has CDR1 SGHTA and CDR2 FQGNSA. The ends lost 5 bases at V and 8 bases at J; junction bases unmatched: 10. This CDR3 has 15 amino acids. The CDR3 here is CASSLLGTGFDEQFF. The CDR3 DNA sequence: TGTGCCAGCAGCCTCCTTGGGACAGGGTTCGATGAGCAGTTCTTC.

The CDR3 DNA follows: TGTGCCAGCAGTGAAGTTCGACTAGCGGGAAGGGAGCAGTTCTTC. This gives the protein CASSEVRLAGREQFF. V gene TRBV2 combines with J gene TRBJ2-1; 11 bases are shared with TRBD2. CDR3 length: 15 amino acids. J gave up 10 bases and V 1 base, and 6 bases lay outside the gene matches. Germline lookup yields CDR1 SNHLY and CDR2 FYNNEI.

The V gene is TRBV10-2, the J gene TRBJ2-5; TRBD2 agrees at 9 bases. Germline-derived CDR1 and CDR2 are WSHSY and SAAADI. The CDR3 is 16 residues long. Trimming took 1 base from V and 5 from J; bases not matched to a gene: 8. This CDR3 is CASSEFEGGRGETQYF. As DNA, the CDR3 is TGCGCCAGCAGTGAGTTTGAGGGCGGGAGGGGTGAGACCCAGTACTTC.

This clone came up a few times. The V and J genes are TRBV5-4 and TRBJ1-1, with 8 bases lining up with TRBD1. Germline CDR1 SGHNT, CDR2 YYREEE (reference sequence). The CDR3 is 13 amino acids. Unmatched junction bases numbered 3, after V lost 5 bases and J lost 3 bases. The CDR3 sequence: CASRPQGDTEAFF. In DNA form, the CDR3 reads TGTGCCAGCAGACCACAGGGGGACACTGAAGCTTTCTTT. Full variable domain (rest looked up from reference TRBV5-4 and TRBJ1-1): ETGVTQSPTHLIKTRGQQVTLRCSSQSGHNTVSWYQQALGQGPQFIFQYYREEENGRGNFPPRFSGLQFPNYSSELNVNALELDDSALYLCASRPQGDTEAFFGQGTRLTVV.

This chain connects TRBV6-1 to TRBJ2-5; TRBD2 is a possible D gene (5 bases). Germline V gives CDR1 MNHNS, CDR2 SASEGT. The CDR3 runs to 12 residues. Trimming removed 3 bases from V and 11 bases from J, with 13 bases in between. The CDR3 bases are TGTGCCAGCAGTGAGAAGCGGTTGGAGCAGTACTTC. This codes for CASSEKRLEQYF.

The chain couples TRBV5-4 to TRBJ1-2; D is perhaps TRBD1 (6 bases). The CDR3 has 15 residues. CDR1 is SGHNT and CDR2 is YYREEE in the germline V gene (reference sequence). V was cut by 4 bases and J by 0 bases, with 13 bases left in between. The DNA for the CDR3 is TGTGCCAGCAGCGATATGCGGACAGCTAACTATGGCTACACCTTC. This codes for CASSDMRTANYGYTF.

This clone was picked up a small number of times. This chain uses TRBV4-2 with TRBJ2-2; TRBD1 might be the D (6 bases). The germline V gene has CDR1 LGHNA and CDR2 YNFKEQ. V was pared by 0 bases and J by 0 bases, with 11 bases between. This CDR3 has 17 residues. CDR3 sequence: CASSQDLGDTNTGELFF. The DNA of the CDR3 is TGTGCCAGCAGCCAAGATTTAGGGGACACGAACACCGGGGAGCTGTTTTTT.

The rearrangement joins TRBV28 to TRBJ2-3, with D tentatively TRBD2 (6 bases). Germline V lookup: CDR1 MDHEN, CDR2 SYDVKM. Trimming stripped 9 bases from V and 2 bases from J, with 12 bases between. This CDR3 is 13 amino acids long. The CDR3: CASGTLHTDTQYF. CDR3 in DNA: TGTGCCAGTGGGACTCTTCACACAGATACGCAGTATTTT.

This sequence joins TRBV6-1 and TRBJ2-7, with TRBD1 as a possible D gene (5 bases). The CDR3 covers 14 residues. V was clipped by 6 bases and J by 6 bases, with 18 bases between them. Germline CDR1 MNHNS, CDR2 SASEGT. Written as DNA, the CDR3 is TGTGCCAGCAGCTACCCCACTGGGGCAGCCGAGCAGTACTTC. This gives the protein CASSYPTGAAEQYF.

This clone was picked up a small number of times. The chain couples TRBV5-6 to TRBJ2-1, with TRBD1 identical over 10 bases. CDR3 length: 15 residues. V lost 10 bases to trimming and J lost 6 bases; unmatched junction nucleotides: 13. Germline V CDR1 and CDR2: SGHDT, YYEEEE. The CDR3 DNA reads TGTGCCGGAAATACCGGGACAGGGGCTGTCAATGAGCAGTTCTTC. As protein: CAGNTGTGAVNEQFF. Drawing the rest from reference TRBV5-6 and TRBJ2-1, the complete variable domain is DAGVTQSPTHLIKTRGQQVTLRCSPKSGHDTVSWYQQALGQGPQFIFQYYEEEERQRGNFPDRFSGHQFPNYSSELNVNALLLGDSALYLCAGNTGTGAVNEQFFGPGTRLTVL.

The chain combines TRBV9 with TRBJ1-3; 8 nucleotides align to TRBD1. CDR1 and CDR2 from the germline V gene are SGDLS and YYNGEE. V lost 3 bases and J lost 0; bases outside the gene matches: 5. This CDR3 has 16 amino acids. CDR3 amino acids: CASSEGTGYSGNTIYF. The CDR3 nucleotides are TGTGCCAGCAGCGAGGGGACAGGCTACTCTGGAAACACCATATATTTT. The whole variable domain, filled in from reference TRBV9 and TRBJ1-3, reads DSGVTQTPKHLITATGQRVTLRCSPRSGDLSVYWYQQSLDQGLQFLIQYYNGEERAKGNILERFSAQQFPDLHSELNLSSLELGDSALYFCASSEGTGYSGNTIYFGEGSWLTVV.

The rearrangement uses TRBV29-1 and TRBJ1-3; D unresolved. From germline, CDR1 is SQVTM and CDR2 ANQGSEA. The CDR3 length is 12 residues. V was cut by 6 bases and J by 4 bases, with 10 bases left in between. CDR3 nucleotide sequence: TGCAGCGTAAGGGAGTACGGAAACACCATATATTTT. It encodes CSVREYGNTIYF.

The rearrangement joins TRBV5-1 to TRBJ1-6; no firm D call. The CDR3 loop spans 14 amino acids. V lost 4 bases, J lost 5 bases, and 10 bases lay in between. CDR1 is SGHRS and CDR2 is YFSETQ in the germline V gene. The CDR3 loop is CASSAEGNNSPLHF. In DNA form, the CDR3 reads TGCGCCAGCAGCGCGGAGGGTAATAATTCACCCCTCCACTTT.

The CDR3 nucleotides read TGTGCCAGCAGCTTGTTTCTGGGGGCGGCTTTCTTT. This sequence encodes CASSLFLGAAFF. This chain uses TRBV5-6 with TRBJ1-1, with a weak D call TRBD1 (6 bases). This CDR3 region has 12 residues. Germline CDR1 reads SGHDT; CDR2 reads YYEEEE. Between the trimmed V and J ends, which lost 1 base and 11 bases, there was a span of 12 bases. The full variable domain, rest sourced from reference TRBV5-6 and TRBJ1-1, is DAGVTQSPTHLIKTRGQQVTLRCSPKSGHDTVSWYQQALGQGPQFIFQYYEEEERQRGNFPDRFSGHQFPNYSSELNVNALLLGDSALYLCASSLFLGAAFFGQGTRLTVV.

This sequence joins TRBV7-9 and TRBJ1-5; tentatively, D is TRBD1 (5 bases). The germline gives CDR1 SEHNR, CDR2 FQNEAQ (reference sequence). The V and J ends lost 1 base and 5 bases respectively, with 9 bases between them. The CDR3 is made up of 14 amino acids. The chain's CDR3 is CASSLVGGDQPQHF. In nucleotides, the CDR3 is TGTGCCAGCAGCTTAGTGGGGGGGGATCAGCCCCAGCATTTT.

The J gene is TRBJ2-3, the V gene TRBV7-2; D unresolved. V shed 2 bases and J shed 4 bases, with 10 bases lying between them. Per the germline V gene, CDR1 is SGHTA and CDR2 is FQGNSA. CDR3 size: 14 residues. The CDR3 loop reads CASSLSWQADTQYF. In DNA form, the CDR3 reads TGTGCCAGCAGCTTATCGTGGCAGGCAGATACGCAGTATTTT.

The gene calls are TRBV12-1 and TRBJ1-2; TRBD1 is taken as the D call from the table, unchecked against the DNA. TRBV12-1 is given as a pseudogene. This CDR3 is 14 amino acids long. CDR3 coding DNA: TGTGCCAGCAGCTCCCGAATCAGGGATTCTGGCTACACCTTC. Protein sequence: CASSSRIRDSGYTF.

This clone has just a few counts. The chain has TRBV11-2 and TRBJ2-3; 7 bases fit TRBD2. V was clipped by 5 bases and J by 3 bases; unmatched bases: 8. Germline CDR1 and CDR2: SGHAT and FQNNGV. The CDR3 runs 15 residues. CDR3 nucleotide sequence: TGTGCCAGCAGCCCCGGTGGCGGGAGTACAGATACGCAGTATTTT. Protein product: CASSPGGGSTDTQYF.